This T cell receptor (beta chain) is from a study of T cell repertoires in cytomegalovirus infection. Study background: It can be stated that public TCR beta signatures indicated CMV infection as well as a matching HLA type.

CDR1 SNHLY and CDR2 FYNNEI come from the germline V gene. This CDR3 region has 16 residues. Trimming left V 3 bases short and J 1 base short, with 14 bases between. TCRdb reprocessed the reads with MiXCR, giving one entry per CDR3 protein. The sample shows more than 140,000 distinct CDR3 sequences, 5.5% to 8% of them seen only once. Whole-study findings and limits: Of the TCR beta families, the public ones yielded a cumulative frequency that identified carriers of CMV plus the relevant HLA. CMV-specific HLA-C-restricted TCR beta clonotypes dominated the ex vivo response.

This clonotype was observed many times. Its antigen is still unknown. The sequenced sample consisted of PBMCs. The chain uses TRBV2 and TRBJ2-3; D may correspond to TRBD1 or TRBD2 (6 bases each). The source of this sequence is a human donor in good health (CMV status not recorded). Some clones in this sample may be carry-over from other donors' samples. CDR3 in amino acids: CASSETGAFGTDTQYF. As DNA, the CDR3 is TGTGCCAGCAGTGAGACGGGGGCATTCGGCACAGATACGCAGTATTTT.